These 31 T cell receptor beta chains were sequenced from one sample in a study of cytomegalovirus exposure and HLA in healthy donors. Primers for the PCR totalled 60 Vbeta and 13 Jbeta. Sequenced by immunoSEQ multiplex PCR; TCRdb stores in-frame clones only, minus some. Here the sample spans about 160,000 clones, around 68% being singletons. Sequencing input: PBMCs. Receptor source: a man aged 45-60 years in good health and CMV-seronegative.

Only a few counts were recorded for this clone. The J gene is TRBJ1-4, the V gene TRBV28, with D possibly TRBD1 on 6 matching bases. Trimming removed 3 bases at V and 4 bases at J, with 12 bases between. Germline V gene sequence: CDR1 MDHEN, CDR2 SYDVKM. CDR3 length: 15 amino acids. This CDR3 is CASSFQGLGNEKLFF. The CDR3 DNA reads TGTGCCAGCAGTTTTCAGGGGCTTGGTAATGAAAAACTGTTTTTT.

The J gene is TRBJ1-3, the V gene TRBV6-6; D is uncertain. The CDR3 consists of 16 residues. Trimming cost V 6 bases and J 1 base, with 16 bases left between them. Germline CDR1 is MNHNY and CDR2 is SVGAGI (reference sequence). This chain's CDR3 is CASRVGGSGSGNTIYF. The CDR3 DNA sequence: TGTGCCAGCAGGGTGGGCGGGAGTGGATCTGGAAACACCATATATTTT.

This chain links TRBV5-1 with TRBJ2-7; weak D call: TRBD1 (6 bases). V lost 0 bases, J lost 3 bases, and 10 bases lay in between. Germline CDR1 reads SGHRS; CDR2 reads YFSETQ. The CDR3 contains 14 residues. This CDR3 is CASSLAPGDYEQYF. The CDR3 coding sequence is TGCGCCAGCAGCTTGGCTCCAGGGGACTACGAGCAGTACTTC.

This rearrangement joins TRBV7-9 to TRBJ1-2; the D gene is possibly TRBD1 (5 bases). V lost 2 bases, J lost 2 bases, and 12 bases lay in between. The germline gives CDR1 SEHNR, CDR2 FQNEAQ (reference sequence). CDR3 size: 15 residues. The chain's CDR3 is CASSLRGGENYGYTF. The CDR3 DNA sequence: TGTGCCAGCAGCTTAAGGGGTGGTGAGAACTATGGCTACACCTTC.

The CDR3 coding sequence is TGCGCCAGCAGCCAAGCTGCGGGGGGGCCCTATGAGCAGTTCTTC. Translation: CASSQAAGGPYEQFF. The gene calls are TRBV4-3 and TRBJ2-1; 9 bases match TRBD2. The CDR3 is 15 amino acids. Trimming removed 1 base from V and 8 bases from J; junction bases left unmatched: 6. Germline CDR1 and CDR2: LGHNA and YSLEER.

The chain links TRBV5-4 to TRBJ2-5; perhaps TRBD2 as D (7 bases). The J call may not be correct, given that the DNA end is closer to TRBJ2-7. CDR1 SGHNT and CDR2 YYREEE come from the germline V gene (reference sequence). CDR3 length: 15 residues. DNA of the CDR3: TGTGCCAGCAGCTTTGGGGGGGCGATTACGAGCGAGCAGTACTTC. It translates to CASSFGGAITSEQYF.

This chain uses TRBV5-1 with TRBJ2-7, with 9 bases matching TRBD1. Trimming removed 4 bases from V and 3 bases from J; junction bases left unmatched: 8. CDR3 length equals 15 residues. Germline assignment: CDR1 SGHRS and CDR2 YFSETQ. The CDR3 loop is CASSQTGGQGYEQYF. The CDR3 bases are TGCGCCAGCAGCCAGACAGGGGGACAGGGCTACGAGCAGTACTTC.

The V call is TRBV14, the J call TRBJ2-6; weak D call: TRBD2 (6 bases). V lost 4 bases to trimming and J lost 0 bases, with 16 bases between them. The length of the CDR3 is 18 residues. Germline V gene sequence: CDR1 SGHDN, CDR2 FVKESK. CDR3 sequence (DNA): TGTGCCAGCAGCCGCCAACCGGGACTTTCCTCTGGGGCCAACGTCCTGACTTTC. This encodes CASSRQPGLSSGANVLTF.

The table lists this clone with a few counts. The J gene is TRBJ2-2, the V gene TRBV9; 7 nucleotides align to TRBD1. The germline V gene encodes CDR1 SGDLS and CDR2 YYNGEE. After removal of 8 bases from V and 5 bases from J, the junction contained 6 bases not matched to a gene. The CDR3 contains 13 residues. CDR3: CASLSQGTGELFF. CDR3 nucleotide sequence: TGTGCCAGTCTTTCACAGGGGACCGGGGAGCTGTTTTTT. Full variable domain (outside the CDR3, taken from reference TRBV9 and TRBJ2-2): DSGVTQTPKHLITATGQRVTLRCSPRSGDLSVYWYQQSLDQGLQFLIQYYNGEERAKGNILERFSAQQFPDLHSELNLSSLELGDSALYFCASLSQGTGELFFGEGSRLTVL.

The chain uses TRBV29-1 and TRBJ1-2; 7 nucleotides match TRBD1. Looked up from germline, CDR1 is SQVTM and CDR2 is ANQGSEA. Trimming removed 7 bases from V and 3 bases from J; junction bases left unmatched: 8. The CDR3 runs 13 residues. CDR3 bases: TGCAGCGCCCTCTCAGGGACAGACTATGGCTACACCTTC. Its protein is CSALSGTDYGYTF.

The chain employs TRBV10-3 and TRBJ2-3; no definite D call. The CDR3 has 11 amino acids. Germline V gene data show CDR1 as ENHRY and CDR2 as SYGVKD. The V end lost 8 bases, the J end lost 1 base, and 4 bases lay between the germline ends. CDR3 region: CAILRTDTQYF. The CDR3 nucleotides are TGTGCCATCCTACGCACAGATACGCAGTATTTT.

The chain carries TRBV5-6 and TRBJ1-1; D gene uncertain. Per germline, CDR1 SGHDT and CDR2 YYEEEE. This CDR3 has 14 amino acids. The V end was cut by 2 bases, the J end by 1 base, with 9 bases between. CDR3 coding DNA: TGTGCCAGCAGCTTTGAACACCCGAACACTGAAGCTTTCTTT. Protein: CASSFEHPNTEAFF.

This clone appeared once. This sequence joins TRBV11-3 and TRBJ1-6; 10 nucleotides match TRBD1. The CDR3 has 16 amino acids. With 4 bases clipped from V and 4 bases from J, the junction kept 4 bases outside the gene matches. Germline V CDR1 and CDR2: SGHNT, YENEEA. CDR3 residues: CASSSGTGDYNSPLHF. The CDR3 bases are TGTGCCAGCAGCTCCGGGACAGGGGATTATAATTCACCCCTCCACTTT.

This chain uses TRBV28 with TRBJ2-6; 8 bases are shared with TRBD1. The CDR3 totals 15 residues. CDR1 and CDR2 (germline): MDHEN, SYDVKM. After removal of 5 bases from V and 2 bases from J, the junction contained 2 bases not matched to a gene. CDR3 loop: CASSMTGAGANVLTF. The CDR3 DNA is TGTGCCAGCAGTATGACAGGGGCTGGGGCCAACGTCCTGACTTTC.

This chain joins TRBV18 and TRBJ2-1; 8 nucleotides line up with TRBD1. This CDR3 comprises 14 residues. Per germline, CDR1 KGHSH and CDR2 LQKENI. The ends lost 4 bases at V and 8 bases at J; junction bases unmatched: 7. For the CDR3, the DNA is TGTGCCAGCTCACGTTCAGGGGGCCTCGATGAGCAGTTCTTC. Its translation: CASSRSGGLDEQFF.

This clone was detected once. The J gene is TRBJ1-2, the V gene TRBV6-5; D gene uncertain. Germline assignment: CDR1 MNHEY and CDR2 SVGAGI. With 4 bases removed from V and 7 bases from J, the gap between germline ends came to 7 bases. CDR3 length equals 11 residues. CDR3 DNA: TGTGCCAGCAGTTTCGGTGGTGGCTACACCTTC. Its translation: CASSFGGGYTF.

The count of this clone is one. In DNA form, the CDR3 reads TGTGCCAGCAGGTCGGGGGCGGGGGTCCCTTACGAGCAGTACTTC. It specifies CASRSGAGVPYEQYF. The chain is built from TRBV27 and TRBJ2-7, with D possibly TRBD2 on 7 matching bases. V shed 6 bases and J shed 4 bases, with 19 bases lying between them. The germline gives CDR1 MNHEY, CDR2 SMNVEV (reference sequence). The CDR3 has 15 amino acids.

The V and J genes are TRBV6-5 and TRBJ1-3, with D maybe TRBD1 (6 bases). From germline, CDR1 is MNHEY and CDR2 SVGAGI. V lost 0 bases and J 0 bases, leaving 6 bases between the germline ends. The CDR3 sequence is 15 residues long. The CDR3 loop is CASSYSGGSGNTIYF. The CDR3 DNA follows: TGTGCCAGCAGTTACTCAGGGGGCTCTGGAAACACCATATATTTT.

The CDR3 region has the DNA TGTGCCAGCAGCAAAGAGAATGTGAGGGTCCTTAATGAAAAACTGTTTTTT. It specifies CASSKENVRVLNEKLFF. The chain joins TRBV21-1 to TRBJ1-4. TRBV21-1 counts as a pseudogene. There are 17 residues in the CDR3.

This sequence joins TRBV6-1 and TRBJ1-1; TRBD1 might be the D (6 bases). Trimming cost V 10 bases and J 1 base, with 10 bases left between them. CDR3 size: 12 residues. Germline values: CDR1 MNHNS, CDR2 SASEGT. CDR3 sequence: CAIRQANTEAFF. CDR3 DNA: TGTGCCATTCGACAGGCGAACACTGAAGCTTTCTTT.

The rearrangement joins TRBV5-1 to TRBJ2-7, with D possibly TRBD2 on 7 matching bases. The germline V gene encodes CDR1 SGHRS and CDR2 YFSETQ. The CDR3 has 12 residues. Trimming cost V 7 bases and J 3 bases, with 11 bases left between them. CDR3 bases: TGCGCCAGCGGAGGGGGGGGCTACGAGCAGTACTTC. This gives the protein CASGGGGYEQYF.

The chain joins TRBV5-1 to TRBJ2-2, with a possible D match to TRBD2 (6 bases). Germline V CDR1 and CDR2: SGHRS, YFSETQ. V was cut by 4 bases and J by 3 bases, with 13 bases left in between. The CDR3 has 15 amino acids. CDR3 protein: CASSQGGLHTGELFF. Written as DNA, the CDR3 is TGCGCCAGCAGCCAAGGAGGGCTTCACACCGGGGAGCTGTTTTTT.

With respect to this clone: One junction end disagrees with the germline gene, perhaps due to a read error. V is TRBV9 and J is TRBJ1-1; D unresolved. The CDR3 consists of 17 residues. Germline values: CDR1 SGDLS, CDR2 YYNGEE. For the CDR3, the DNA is TGTGCCAGCAGCGTAGAGGGAGCGGGAGGGATGCACACTGAAACTTTCTTT. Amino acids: CASSVEGAGGMHTETFF.

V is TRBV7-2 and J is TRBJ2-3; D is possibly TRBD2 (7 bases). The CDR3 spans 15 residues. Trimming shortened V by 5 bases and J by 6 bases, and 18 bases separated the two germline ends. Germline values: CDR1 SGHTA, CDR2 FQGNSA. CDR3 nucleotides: TGTGCCAGCAGCCTCCCGGGGGGCCCCTCCGATACGCAGTATTTT. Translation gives CASSLPGGPSDTQYF.

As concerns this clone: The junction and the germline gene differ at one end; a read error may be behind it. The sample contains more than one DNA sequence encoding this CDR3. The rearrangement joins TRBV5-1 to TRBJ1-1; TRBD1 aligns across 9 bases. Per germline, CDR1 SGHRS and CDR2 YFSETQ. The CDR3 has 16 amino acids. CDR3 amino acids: CASSLQGAQMNTEAFF. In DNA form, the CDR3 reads TGCGCCAGCAGCTTACAGGGGGCTCAGATGAACACTGAAGCTTTTTTT.

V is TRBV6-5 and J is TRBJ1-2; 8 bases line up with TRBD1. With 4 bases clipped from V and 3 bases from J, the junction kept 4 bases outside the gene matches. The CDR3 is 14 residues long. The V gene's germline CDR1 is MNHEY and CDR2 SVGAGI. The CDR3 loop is CASSSTGAYYGYTF. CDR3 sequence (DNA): TGTGCCAGCAGTTCGACAGGGGCCTACTATGGCTACACCTTC.

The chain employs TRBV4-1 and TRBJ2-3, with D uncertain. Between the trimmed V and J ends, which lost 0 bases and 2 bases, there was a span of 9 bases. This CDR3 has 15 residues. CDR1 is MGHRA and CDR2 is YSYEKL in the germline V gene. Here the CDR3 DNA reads TGCGCCAGCAGCCAAGAAAATTCAAACACAGATACGCAGTATTTT. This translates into CASSQENSNTDTQYF.

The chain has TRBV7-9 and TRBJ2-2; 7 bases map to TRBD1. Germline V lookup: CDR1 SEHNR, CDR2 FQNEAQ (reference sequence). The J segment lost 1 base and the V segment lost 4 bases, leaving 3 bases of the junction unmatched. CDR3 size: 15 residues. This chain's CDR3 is CASSSTGLNTGELFF. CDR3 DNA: TGTGCCAGCAGCTCGACAGGGCTGAACACCGGGGAGCTGTTTTTT. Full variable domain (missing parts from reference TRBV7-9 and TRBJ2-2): DTGVSQNPRHKITKRGQNVTFRCDPISEHNRLYWYRQTLGQGPEFLTYFQNEAQLEKSRLLSDRFSAERPKGSFSTLEIQRTEQGDSAMYLCASSSTGLNTGELFFGEGSRLTVL.

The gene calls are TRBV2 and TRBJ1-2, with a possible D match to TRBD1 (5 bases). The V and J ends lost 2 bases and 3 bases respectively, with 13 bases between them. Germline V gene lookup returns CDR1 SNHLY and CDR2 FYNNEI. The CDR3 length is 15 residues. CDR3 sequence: CASSEPGEGDYGYTF. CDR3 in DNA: TGTGCCAGCAGTGAACCGGGGGAGGGCGACTATGGCTACACCTTC. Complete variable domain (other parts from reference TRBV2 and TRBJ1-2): EPEVTQTPSHQVTQMGQEVILRCVPISNHLYFYWYRQILGQKVEFLVSFYNNEISEKSEIFDDQFSVERPDGSNFTLKIRSTKLEDSAMYFCASSEPGEGDYGYTFGSGTRLTVV.

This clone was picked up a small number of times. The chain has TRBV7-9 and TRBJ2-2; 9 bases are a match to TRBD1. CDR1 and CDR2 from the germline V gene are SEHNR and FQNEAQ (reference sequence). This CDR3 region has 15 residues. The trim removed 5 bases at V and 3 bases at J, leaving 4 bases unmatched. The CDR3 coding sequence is TGTGCCAGCAGCAAACAGGGGGCGGACACCGGGGAGCTGTTTTTT. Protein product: CASSKQGADTGELFF.

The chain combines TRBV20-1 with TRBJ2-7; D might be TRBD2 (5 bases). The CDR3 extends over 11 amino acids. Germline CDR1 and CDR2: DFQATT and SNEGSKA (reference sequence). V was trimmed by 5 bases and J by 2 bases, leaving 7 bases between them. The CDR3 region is CSARGTYEQYF. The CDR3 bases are TGCAGTGCTCGGGGAACCTACGAGCAGTACTTC.